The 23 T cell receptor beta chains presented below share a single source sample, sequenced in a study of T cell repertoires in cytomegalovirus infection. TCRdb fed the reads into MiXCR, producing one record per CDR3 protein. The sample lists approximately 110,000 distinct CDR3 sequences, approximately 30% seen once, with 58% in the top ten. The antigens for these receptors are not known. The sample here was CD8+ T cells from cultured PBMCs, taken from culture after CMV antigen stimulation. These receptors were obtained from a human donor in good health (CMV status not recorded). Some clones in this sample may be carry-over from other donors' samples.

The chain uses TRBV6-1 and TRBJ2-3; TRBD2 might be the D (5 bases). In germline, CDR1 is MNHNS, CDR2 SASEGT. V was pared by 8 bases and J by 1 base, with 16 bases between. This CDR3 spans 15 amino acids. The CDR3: CASLAWKRGTDTQYF. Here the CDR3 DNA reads TGTGCCAGCTTGGCCTGGAAGAGGGGCACAGATACGCAGTATTTT.

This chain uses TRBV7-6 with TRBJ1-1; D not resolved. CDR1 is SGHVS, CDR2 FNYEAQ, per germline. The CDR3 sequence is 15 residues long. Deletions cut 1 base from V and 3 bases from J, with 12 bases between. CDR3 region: CASSLGPRADTEAFF. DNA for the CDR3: TGTGCCAGCAGCTTAGGCCCACGGGCGGACACTGAAGCTTTCTTT.

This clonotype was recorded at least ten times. In DNA, the CDR3 is TGCGCCAGCAGCCAAGTAGTGGGTCAGCCCCAGCATTTT. It encodes CASSQVVGQPQHF. The V and J genes are TRBV4-1 and TRBJ1-5; D unresolved. This CDR3 spans 13 amino acids. The germline gives CDR1 MGHRA, CDR2 YSYEKL. V gave up 1 base and J gave up 6 bases, with 7 bases separating them.

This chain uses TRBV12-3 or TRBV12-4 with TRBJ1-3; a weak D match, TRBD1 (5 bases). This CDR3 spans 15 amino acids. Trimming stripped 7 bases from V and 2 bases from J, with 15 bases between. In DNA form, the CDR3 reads TGTGCCAGCAACTCAGGGATGGCGGCTGGAAACACCATATATTTT. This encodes CASNSGMAAGNTIYF.

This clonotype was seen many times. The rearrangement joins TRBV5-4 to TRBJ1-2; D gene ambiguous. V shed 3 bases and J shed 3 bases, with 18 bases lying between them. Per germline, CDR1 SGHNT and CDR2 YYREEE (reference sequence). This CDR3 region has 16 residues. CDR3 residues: CASSSLNRIVDYGYTF. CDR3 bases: TGTGCCAGCAGCTCACTTAATAGGATAGTCGACTATGGCTACACCTTC.

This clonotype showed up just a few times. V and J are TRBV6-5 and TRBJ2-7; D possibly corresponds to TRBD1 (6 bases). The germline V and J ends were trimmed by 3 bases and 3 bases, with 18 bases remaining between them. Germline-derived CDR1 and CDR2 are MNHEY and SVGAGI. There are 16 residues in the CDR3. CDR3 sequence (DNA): TGTGCCAGCAGTTATCTCCCGACAGGCTGGGACTACGAGCAGTACTTC. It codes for CASSYLPTGWDYEQYF.

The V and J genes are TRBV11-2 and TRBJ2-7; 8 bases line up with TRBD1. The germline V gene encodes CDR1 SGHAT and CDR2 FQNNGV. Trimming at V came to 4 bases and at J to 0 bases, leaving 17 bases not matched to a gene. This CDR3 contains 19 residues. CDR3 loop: CASSYGDRITELNSYEQYF. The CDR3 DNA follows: TGTGCCAGCAGCTATGGGGACAGGATTACTGAACTCAACTCCTACGAGCAGTACTTC. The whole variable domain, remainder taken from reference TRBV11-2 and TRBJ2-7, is EAGVAQSPRYKIIEKRQSVAFWCNPISGHATLYWYQQILGQGPKLLIQFQNNGVVDDSQLPKDRFSAERLKGVDSTLKIQPAKLEDSAVYLCASSYGDRITELNSYEQYFGPGTRLTVT.

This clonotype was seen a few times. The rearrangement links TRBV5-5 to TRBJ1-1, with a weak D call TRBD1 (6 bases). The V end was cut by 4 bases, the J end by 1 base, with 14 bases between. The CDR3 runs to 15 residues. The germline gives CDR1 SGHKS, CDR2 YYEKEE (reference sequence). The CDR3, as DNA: TGTGCCAGCAGCCCTGTGGACAGAACGAACACTGAAGCTTTCTTT. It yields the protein CASSPVDRTNTEAFF. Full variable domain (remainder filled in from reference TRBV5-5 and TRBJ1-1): DAGVTQSPTHLIKTRGQQVTLRCSPISGHKSVSWYQQVLGQGPQFIFQYYEKEERGRGNFPDRFSARQFPNYSSELNVNALLLGDSALYLCASSPVDRTNTEAFFGQGTRLTVV.

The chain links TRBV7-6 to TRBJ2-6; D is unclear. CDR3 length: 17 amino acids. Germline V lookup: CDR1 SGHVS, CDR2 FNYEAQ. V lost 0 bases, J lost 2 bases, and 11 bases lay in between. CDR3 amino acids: CASSLAATAAGANVLTF. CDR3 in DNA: TGTGCCAGCAGCTTAGCGGCGACGGCTGCTGGGGCCAACGTCCTGACTTTC.

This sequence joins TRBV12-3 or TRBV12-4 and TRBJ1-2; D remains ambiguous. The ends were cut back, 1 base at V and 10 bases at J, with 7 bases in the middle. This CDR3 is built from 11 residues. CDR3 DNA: TGTGCCAGCAGTTTAGGGAACGCCTACACCTTC. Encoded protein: CASSLGNAYTF.

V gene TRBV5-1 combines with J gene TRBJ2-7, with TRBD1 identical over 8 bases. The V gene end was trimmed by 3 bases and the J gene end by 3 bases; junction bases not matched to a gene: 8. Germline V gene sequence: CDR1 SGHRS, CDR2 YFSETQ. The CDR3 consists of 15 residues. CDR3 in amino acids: CASSSLDRGIYEQYF. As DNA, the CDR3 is TGCGCCAGCAGCTCCTTAGACAGGGGAATCTACGAGCAGTACTTC.

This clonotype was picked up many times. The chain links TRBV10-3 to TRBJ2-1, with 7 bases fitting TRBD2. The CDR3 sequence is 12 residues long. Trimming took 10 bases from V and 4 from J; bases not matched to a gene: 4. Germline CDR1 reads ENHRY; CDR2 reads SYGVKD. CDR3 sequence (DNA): TGTGCCACCGGACTAGATTACAATGAGCAGTTCTTC. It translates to CATGLDYNEQFF.

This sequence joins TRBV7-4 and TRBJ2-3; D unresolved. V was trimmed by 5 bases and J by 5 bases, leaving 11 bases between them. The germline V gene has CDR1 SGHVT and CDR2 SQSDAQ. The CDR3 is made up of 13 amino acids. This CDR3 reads CASSPLAQDTQYF. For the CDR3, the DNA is TGTGCCAGCAGCCCACTGGCCCAAGATACGCAGTATTTT. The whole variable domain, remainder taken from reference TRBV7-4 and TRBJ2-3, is GAGVSQSPRYKVAKRGRDVALRCDSISGHVTLYWYRQTLGQGSEVLTYSQSDAQRDKSGRPSGRFSAERPERSVSTLKIQRTEQGDSAVYLCASSPLAQDTQYFGPGTRLTVL.

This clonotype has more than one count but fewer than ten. The CDR3 sequence is CASSVGGNYEQYF. In DNA, the CDR3 is TGTGCCAGCAGCGTTGGCGGGAACTACGAGCAGTACTTC. The V and J genes are TRBV9 and TRBJ2-7; possible D gene TRBD2, 6 bases. From germline, CDR1 is SGDLS and CDR2 YYNGEE. CDR3 size: 13 residues. The V and J ends lost 2 bases and 3 bases respectively, with 9 bases between them.

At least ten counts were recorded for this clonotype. CDR3 protein: CASSTRGSSGASSYNEQFF. The DNA for the CDR3 is TGTGCCAGCAGCACCCGAGGGTCTAGCGGGGCTAGCTCCTACAATGAGCAGTTCTTC. The chain combines TRBV7-2 with TRBJ2-1; 9 bases match TRBD2. Germline trimming cut 5 bases from V and 0 bases from J; bases unmatched to any gene: 14. Germline values: CDR1 SGHTA, CDR2 FQGNSA. This CDR3 is built from 19 residues.

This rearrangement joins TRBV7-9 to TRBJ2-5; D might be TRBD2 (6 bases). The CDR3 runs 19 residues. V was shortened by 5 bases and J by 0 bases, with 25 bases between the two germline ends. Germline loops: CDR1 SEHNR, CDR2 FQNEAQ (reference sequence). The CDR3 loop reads CASSIWGGGNGGNQETQYF. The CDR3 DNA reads TGTGCCAGCAGCATATGGGGCGGTGGGAACGGGGGAAACCAAGAGACCCAGTACTTC.

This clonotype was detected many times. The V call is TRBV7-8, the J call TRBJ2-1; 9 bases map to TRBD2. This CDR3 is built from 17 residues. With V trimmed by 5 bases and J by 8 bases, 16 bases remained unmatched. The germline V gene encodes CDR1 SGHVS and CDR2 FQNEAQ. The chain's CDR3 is CASSPRRLAAIRDEQFF. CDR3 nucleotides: TGTGCCAGCAGCCCCCGCAGACTAGCGGCCATCAGGGATGAGCAGTTCTTC.

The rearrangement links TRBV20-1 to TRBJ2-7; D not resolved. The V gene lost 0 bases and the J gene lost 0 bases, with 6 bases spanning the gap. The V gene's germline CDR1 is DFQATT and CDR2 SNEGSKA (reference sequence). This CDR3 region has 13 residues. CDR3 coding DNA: TGCAGTGCTAGAGAACGCCACTCCTACGAGCAGTACTTC. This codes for CSARERHSYEQYF.

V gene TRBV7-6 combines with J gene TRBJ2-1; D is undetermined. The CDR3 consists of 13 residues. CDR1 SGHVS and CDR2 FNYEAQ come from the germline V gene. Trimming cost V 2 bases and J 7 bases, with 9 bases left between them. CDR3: CASSLSKGNEQFF. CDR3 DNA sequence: TGTGCCAGCAGCTTATCAAAAGGAAATGAGCAGTTCTTC.

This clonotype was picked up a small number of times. Here the CDR3 reads CSARQGLGRGTYGYTF. Written as DNA, the CDR3 is TGCAGTGCTAGGCAGGGGCTAGGCAGGGGAACTTATGGCTACACCTTC. V and J are TRBV20-1 and TRBJ1-2, with a weak D call TRBD1 (6 bases). V was trimmed by 3 bases and J by 5 bases, leaving 22 bases between them. Germline V gene lookup returns CDR1 DFQATT and CDR2 SNEGSKA (reference sequence). The CDR3 is 16 residues long.

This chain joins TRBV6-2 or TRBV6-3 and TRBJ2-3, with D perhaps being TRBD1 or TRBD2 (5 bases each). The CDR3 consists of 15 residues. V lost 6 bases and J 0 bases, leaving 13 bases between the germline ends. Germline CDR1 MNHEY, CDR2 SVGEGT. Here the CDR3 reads CASSPGTSSTDTQYF. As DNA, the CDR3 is TGTGCCAGCAGCCCCGGGACGTCTAGCACAGATACGCAGTATTTT.

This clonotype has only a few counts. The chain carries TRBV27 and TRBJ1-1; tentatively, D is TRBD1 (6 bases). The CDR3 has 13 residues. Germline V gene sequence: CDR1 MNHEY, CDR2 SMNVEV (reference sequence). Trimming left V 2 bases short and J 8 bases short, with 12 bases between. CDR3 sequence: CASSLIRGSEAFF. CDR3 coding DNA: TGTGCCAGCAGTTTAATCAGGGGCTCCGAAGCTTTCTTT.

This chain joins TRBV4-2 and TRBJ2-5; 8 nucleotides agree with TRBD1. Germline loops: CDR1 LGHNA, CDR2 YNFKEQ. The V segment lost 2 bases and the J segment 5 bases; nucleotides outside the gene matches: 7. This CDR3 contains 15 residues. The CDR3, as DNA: TGTGCCAGCAGCCAATACAGGGGGTCTCGTGAGACCCAGTACTTC. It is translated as CASSQYRGSRETQYF.